This T cell receptor (beta chain) was recovered during a study of shared T cell receptors in the human thymus. Produced via immunoSEQ multiplex PCR; TCRdb's table is partial and in-frame only. The profile shows hundreds of thousands of clones, around nine tenths of them singletons. Trimming cost V 1 base and J 0 bases; bases outside gene matches: 4. The germline CDR1 and CDR2 sequences are LGHNA and YSLEER. The CDR3 has 16 residues. These same records also appear under a second study, on human thymus T cells. That paper notes: From resections taken during corrective heart surgery, the thymus tissue was obtained. Highly overlapping thymic repertoires in unrelated individuals were reported by related research.

The sequenced sample was thymocytes. The chain joins TRBV4-3 to TRBJ2-7; TRBD2 aligns across 9 bases. This TCR came from a boy in the first two years of life with a congenital heart defect. This CDR3 is CASSQVGSGGSYEQYF. The CDR3 region has the DNA TGCGCCAGCAGCCAAGTAGGTAGCGGGGGCTCCTACGAGCAGTACTTC.